Following are 8 T cell receptor beta chains from one sample sequenced in a study of cytomegalovirus exposure and HLA in healthy donors. The primer mix had 60 Vbeta and 13 Jbeta primers. Clones were sequenced by immunoSEQ multiplex PCR, and TCRdb holds only the in-frame ones, with some missing. The table has 130,000 or so clones, roughly 71% seen once. Sequencing was carried out using PBMCs. These receptors were taken from a woman aged 40 to 49 in good health and CMV-seronegative.

The chain has TRBV5-1 and TRBJ2-1; D call uncertain. Per germline, CDR1 SGHRS and CDR2 YFSETQ. The CDR3 has 14 amino acids. Trimming took off 4 bases at V and 2 bases at J, with 10 bases between the two ends. Written as DNA, the CDR3 is TGCGCCAGCAGCCCTAGTAGCACCTACAATGAGCAGTTCTTC. Its translation is CASSPSSTYNEQFF.

This clone showed up just once. The rearrangement joins TRBV7-9 to TRBJ1-2, with D maybe TRBD1 (6 bases). V was cut by 1 base and J by 14 bases, with 20 bases left in between. This CDR3 is 14 amino acids long. Germline assignment: CDR1 SEHNR and CDR2 FQNEAQ (reference sequence). The CDR3 sequence: CASSLEGVASVCTF. CDR3 in DNA: TGTGCCAGCAGCTTAGAGGGGGTTGCCTCGGTTTGTACCTTC. The whole variable domain, filled in from reference TRBV7-9 and TRBJ1-2, reads DTGVSQNPRHKITKRGQNVTFRCDPISEHNRLYWYRQTLGQGPEFLTYFQNEAQLEKSRLLSDRFSAERPKGSFSTLEIQRTEQGDSAMYLCASSLEGVASVCTFGSGTRLTVV.

V usage is TRBV2 and J usage is TRBJ1-1; 10 nucleotides align to TRBD1. The CDR3 loop spans 14 amino acids. Germline V gives CDR1 SNHLY, CDR2 FYNNEI. Trimming took 6 bases from V and 5 from J; bases not matched to a gene: 6. CDR3 region: CASSLDRGGTEAFF. Written as DNA, the CDR3 is TGTGCCAGCAGCTTGGACAGGGGGGGGACTGAAGCTTTCTTT.

The CDR3 coding sequence is TGTGCCAGCAGCTTAGTTGGGACAGTCACCTACGAGCAGTACTTC. This translates into CASSLVGTVTYEQYF. This chain uses TRBV7-2 with TRBJ2-7; TRBD1 matches at 7 bases. Germline values: CDR1 SGHTA, CDR2 FQGNSA. The CDR3 is made up of 15 amino acids. Trimming took 1 base from V and 2 from J; bases not matched to a gene: 5.

The chain is built from TRBV4-2 and TRBJ1-2; D perhaps matches TRBD1 (6 bases). The CDR3 has 17 residues. Germline CDR1 and CDR2: LGHNA and YNFKEQ. The V gene lost 4 bases and the J gene lost 0 bases, with 18 bases spanning the gap. The CDR3 loop is CASSPIALTGPNYGYTF. The CDR3 DNA reads TGTGCCAGCAGCCCCATAGCCTTGACAGGTCCTAACTATGGCTACACCTTC.

This clone was seen a single time. J is TRBJ1-5 and V is TRBV19; the D gene is possibly TRBD1 (5 bases). The CDR3 is 14 residues long. Trimming left V 7 bases short and J 3 bases short, with 13 bases between. Germline-derived CDR1 and CDR2 are LNHDA and SQIVND (reference sequence). In nucleotides, the CDR3 is TGTGCCAGTAAGGAGCAGGGCTCCAATCAGCCCCAGCATTTT. This sequence encodes CASKEQGSNQPQHF. Supplemented by reference TRBV19 and TRBJ1-5, the full variable domain reads DGGITQSPKYLFRKEGQNVTLSCEQNLNHDAMYWYRQDPGQGLRLIYYSQIVNDFQKGDIAEGYSVSREKKESFPLTVTSAQKNPTAFYLCASKEQGSNQPQHFGDGTRLSIL.

This clone has a single count. This sequence joins TRBV5-6 and TRBJ2-4; D may be TRBD2 (5 bases). The CDR3 covers 13 residues. Trimming stripped 4 bases from V and 6 bases from J, with 11 bases between. Germline CDR1 is SGHDT and CDR2 is YYEEEE. The CDR3 here is CASSLEGPNIQYF. Written as DNA, the CDR3 is TGTGCCAGCAGCCTTGAGGGCCCAAACATTCAGTACTTC.

The chain is built from TRBV4-1 and TRBJ1-2; the D is unclear. There are 16 residues in the CDR3. Looked up from germline, CDR1 is MGHRA and CDR2 is YSYEKL. The ends were cut back, 0 bases at V and 0 bases at J, with 11 bases in the middle. The CDR3 region is CASSQESAGANYGYTF. DNA of the CDR3: TGCGCCAGCAGCCAAGAGTCTGCCGGAGCTAACTATGGCTACACCTTC.